The source of this T cell receptor (beta chain) is a study of OX40 agonist ivuxolimab in advanced cancers. Study as a whole: Patients in the trial were receiving intravenous ivuxolimab every 2 weeks, at doses of 0.01 to 10 mg/kg. The dose-escalation cohort was around 83% male, with a mean age of 60 years, ranging about 23 to 90.

V lost 3 bases and J lost 6, with 11 bases in between. The germline gives CDR1 KGHSH, CDR2 LQKENI. The CDR3 runs 13 residues. Only in-frame clones appear in the TCRdb table, and some are missing; sequencing was by immunoSEQ multiplex PCR. This sample has 77,000 or so clones, with 84% found just once. This chain joins TRBV18 and TRBJ1-2, with a weak D call TRBD1 (5 bases). The sequencing used CD4+ or CD8+ T cells sorted from blood, collected in a trial of the OX40 agonist ivuxolimab. The TCR originated in an adult with an advanced solid tumor such as melanoma, head and neck, liver or kidney cancer. The CDR3: CASSPGLTDGYTF. The CDR3 DNA reads as TGTGCCAGCTCACCCGGGCTGACAGATGGCTACACCTTC.